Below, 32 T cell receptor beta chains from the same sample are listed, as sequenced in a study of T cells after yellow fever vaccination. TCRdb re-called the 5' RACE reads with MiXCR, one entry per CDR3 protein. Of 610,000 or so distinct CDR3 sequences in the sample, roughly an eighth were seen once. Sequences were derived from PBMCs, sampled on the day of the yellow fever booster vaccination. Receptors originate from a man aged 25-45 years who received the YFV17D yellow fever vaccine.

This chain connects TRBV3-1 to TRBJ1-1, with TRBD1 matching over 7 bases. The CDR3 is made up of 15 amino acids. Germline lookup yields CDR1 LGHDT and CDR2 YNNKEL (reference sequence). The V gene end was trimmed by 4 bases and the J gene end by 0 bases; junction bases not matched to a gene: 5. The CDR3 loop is CASSLMGQMNTEAFF. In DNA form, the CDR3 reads TGTGCCAGCAGCCTTATGGGACAGATGAACACTGAAGCTTTCTTT.

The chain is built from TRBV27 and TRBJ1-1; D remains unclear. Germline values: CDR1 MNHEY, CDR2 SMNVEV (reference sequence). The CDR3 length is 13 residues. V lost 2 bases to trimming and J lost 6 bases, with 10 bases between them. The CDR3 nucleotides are TGTGCCAGCAGTTTAAGAGAGGGTTCTGAAGCTTTCTTT. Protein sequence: CASSLREGSEAFF.

The CDR3 nucleotides read TGTGCCAGCAGTTTAGGGGACAGGGAAAGCACTGAAGCTTTCTTT. Amino acid sequence: CASSLGDRESTEAFF. The V gene is TRBV28, the J gene TRBJ1-1; 9 bases are shared with TRBD1. V lost 2 bases to trimming and J lost 4 bases; unmatched junction nucleotides: 5. Germline CDR1 MDHEN, CDR2 SYDVKM. This CDR3 is built from 15 residues.

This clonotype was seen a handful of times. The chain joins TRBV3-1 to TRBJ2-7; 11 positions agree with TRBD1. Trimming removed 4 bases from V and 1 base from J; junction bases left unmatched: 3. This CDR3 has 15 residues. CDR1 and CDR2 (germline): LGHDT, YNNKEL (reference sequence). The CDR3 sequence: CASSPRDRGSYEQYF. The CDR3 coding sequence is TGTGCCAGCAGCCCCCGGGACAGGGGGTCCTACGAGCAGTACTTC.

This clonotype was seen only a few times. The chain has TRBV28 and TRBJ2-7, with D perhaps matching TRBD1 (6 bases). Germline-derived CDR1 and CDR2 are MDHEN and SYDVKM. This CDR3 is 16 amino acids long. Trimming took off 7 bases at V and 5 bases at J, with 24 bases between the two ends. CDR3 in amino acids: CASISGGDPLNNEQYF. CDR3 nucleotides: TGTGCCAGCATCAGTGGGGGCGACCCCCTTAATAACGAGCAGTACTTC. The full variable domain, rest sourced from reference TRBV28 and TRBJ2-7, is DVKVTQSSRYLVKRTGEKVFLECVQDMDHENMFWYRQDPGLGLRLIYFSYDVKMKEKGDIPEGYSVSREKKERFSLILESASTNQTSMYLCASISGGDPLNNEQYFGPGTRLTVT.

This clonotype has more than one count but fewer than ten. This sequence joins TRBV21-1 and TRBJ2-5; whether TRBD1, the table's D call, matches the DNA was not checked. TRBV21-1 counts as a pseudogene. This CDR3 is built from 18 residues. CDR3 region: CASSKVGDTWEHQETQYF. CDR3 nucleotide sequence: TGTGCCAGCAGCAAAGTGGGGGACACTTGGGAGCACCAAGAGACCCAGTACTTC.

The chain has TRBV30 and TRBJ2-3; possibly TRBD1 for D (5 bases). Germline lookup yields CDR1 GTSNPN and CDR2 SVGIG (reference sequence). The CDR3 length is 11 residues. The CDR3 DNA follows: TGTAGTAGGGGTAACACAGATACGCAGTATTTT. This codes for CSRGNTDTQYF.

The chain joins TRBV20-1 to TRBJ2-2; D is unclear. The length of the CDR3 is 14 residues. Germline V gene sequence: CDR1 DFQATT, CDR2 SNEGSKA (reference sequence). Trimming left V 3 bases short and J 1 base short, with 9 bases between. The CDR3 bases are TGCAGTGCTAGGCGGCACGAGAACACCGGGGAGCTGTTTTTT. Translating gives CSARRHENTGELFF.

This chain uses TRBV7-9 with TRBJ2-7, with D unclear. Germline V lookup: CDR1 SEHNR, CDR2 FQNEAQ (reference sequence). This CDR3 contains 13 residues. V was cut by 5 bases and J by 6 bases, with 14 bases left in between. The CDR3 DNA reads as TGTGCCAGCAGCCTTCTCGTGTCGGGCGAGCAGTACTTC. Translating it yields CASSLLVSGEQYF. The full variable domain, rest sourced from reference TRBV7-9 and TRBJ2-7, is DTGVSQNPRHKITKRGQNVTFRCDPISEHNRLYWYRQTLGQGPEFLTYFQNEAQLEKSRLLSDRFSAERPKGSFSTLEIQRTEQGDSAMYLCASSLLVSGEQYFGPGTRLTVT.

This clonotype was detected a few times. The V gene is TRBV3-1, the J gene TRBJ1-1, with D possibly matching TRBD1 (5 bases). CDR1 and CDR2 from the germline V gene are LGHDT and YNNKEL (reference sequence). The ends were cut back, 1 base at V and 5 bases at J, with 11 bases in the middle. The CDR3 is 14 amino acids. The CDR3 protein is CASSQGGGETEAFF. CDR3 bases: TGTGCCAGCAGCCAAGGCGGGGGGGAGACTGAAGCTTTCTTT.

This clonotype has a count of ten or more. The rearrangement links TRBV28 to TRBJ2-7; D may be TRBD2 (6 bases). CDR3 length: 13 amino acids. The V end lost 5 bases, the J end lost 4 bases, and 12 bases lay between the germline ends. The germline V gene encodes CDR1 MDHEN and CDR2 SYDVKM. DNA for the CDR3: TGTGCCAGCAGTGGGGAGGTACAATACGAGCAGTACTTC. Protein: CASSGEVQYEQYF.

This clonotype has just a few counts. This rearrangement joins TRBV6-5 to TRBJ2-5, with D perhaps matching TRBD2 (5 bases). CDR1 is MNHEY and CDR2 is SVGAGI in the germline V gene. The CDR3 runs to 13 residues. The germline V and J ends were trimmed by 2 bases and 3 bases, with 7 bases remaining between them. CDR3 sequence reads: CASSYGSEETQYF. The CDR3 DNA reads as TGTGCCAGCAGTTACGGGAGCGAAGAGACCCAGTACTTC.

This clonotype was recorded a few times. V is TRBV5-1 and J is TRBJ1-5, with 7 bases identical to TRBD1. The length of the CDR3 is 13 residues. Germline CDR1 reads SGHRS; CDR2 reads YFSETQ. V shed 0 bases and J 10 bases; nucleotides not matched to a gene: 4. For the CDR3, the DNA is TGCGCCAGCAGCTTGGCCAGGGGGGACCCCCAGCATTTT. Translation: CASSLARGDPQHF.

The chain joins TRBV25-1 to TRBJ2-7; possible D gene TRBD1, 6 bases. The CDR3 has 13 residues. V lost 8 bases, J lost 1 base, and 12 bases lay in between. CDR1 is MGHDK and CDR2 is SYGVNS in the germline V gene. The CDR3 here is CASLGTHSYEQYF. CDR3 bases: TGTGCCAGCCTCGGGACACATTCCTACGAGCAGTACTTC.

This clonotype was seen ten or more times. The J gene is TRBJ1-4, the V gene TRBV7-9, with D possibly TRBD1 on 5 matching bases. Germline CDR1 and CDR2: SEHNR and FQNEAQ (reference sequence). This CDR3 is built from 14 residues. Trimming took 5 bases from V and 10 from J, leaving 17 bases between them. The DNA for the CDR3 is TGTGCCAGCAGCCCACAGGCCCTACCTGGAAAACTGTTTTTT. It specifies CASSPQALPGKLFF. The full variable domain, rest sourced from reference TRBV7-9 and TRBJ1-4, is DTGVSQNPRHKITKRGQNVTFRCDPISEHNRLYWYRQTLGQGPEFLTYFQNEAQLEKSRLLSDRFSAERPKGSFSTLEIQRTEQGDSAMYLCASSPQALPGKLFFGSGTQLSVL.

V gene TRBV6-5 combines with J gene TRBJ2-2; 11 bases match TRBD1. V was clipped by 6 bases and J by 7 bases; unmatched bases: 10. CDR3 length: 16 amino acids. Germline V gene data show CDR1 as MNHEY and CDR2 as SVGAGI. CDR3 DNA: TGTGCCAGCAGGCCCGCCGGGACAGGGGGTGTCGGGGAGCTGTTTTTT. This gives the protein CASRPAGTGGVGELFF.

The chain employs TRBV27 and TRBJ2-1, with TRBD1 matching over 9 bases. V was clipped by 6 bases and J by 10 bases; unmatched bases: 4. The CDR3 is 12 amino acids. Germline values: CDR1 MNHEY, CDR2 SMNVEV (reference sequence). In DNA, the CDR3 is TGTGCCAGCAGACAGGGGGCTAGGGAGCAGTTCTTC. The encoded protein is CASRQGAREQFF.

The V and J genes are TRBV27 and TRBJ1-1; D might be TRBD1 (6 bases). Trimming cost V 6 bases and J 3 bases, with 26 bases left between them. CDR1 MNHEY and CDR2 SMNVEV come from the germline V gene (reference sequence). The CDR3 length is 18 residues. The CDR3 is CASSSPTRHRVRDTEAFF. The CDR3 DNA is TGTGCCAGCAGCTCCCCAACGAGACACAGGGTGAGGGACACTGAAGCTTTCTTT.

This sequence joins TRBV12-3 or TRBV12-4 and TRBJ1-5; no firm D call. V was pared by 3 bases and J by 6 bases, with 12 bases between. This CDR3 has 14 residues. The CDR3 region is CASSFSARSQPQHF. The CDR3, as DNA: TGTGCCAGCAGTTTTTCTGCTAGGAGTCAGCCCCAGCATTTT.

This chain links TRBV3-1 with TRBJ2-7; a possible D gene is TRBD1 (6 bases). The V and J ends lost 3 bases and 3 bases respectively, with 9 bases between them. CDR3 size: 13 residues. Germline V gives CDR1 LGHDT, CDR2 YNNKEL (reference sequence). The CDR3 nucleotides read TGTGCCAGCAGCCACGGACAGTACTACGAGCAGTACTTC. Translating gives CASSHGQYYEQYF.

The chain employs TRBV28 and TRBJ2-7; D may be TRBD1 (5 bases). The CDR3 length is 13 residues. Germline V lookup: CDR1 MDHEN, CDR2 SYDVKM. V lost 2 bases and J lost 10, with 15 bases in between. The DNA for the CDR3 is TGTGCCAGCAGTTTAGGCAGGGTCTTAGTACAGTACTTC. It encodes CASSLGRVLVQYF.

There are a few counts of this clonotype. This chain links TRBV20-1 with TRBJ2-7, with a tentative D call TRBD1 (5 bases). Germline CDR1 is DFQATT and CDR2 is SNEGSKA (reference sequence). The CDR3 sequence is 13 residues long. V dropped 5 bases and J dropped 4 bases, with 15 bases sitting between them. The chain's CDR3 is CSALGPGPYEQYF. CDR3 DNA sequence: TGCAGTGCTCTAGGGCCAGGGCCTTACGAGCAGTACTTC.

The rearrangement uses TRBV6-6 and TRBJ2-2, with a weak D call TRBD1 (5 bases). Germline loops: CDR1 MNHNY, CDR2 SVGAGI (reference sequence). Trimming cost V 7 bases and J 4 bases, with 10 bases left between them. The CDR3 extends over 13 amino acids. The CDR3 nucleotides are TGTGCCAGCAACGACAGAAGCACCGGGGAGCTGTTTTTT. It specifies CASNDRSTGELFF.

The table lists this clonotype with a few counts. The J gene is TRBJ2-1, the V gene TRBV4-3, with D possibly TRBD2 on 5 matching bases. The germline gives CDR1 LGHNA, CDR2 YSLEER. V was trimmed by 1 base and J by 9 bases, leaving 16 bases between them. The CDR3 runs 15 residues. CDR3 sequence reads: CASSQVSLARAEQFF. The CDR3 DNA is TGCGCCAGCAGCCAAGTATCGCTAGCTAGGGCTGAGCAGTTCTTC.

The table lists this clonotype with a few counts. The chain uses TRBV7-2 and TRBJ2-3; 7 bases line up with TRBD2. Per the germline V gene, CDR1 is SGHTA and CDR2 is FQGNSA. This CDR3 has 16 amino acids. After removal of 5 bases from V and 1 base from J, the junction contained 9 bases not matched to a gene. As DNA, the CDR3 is TGTGCCAGCAGCCGAATGTTGGCGGGAGGCACAGATACGCAGTATTTT. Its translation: CASSRMLAGGTDTQYF.

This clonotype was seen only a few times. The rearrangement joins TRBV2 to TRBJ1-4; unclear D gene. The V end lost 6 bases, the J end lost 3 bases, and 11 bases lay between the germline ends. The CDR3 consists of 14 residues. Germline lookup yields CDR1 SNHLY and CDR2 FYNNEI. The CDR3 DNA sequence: TGTGCCAGCAGACGACAATCTGCTAATGAAAAACTGTTTTTT. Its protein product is CASRRQSANEKLFF.

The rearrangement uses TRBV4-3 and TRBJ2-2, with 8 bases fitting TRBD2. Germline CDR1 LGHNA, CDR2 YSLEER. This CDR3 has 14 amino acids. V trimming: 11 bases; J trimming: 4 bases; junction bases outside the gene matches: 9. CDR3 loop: CAGKAGVGTGELFF. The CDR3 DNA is TGCGCCGGTAAAGCGGGAGTGGGCACCGGGGAGCTGTTTTTT.

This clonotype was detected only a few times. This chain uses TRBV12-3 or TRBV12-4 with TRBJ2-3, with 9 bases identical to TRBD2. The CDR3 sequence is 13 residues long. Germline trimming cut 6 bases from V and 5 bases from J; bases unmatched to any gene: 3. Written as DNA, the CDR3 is TGTGCCAGCAGGGGACTAGCCGGAGATACGCAGTATTTT. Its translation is CASRGLAGDTQYF.

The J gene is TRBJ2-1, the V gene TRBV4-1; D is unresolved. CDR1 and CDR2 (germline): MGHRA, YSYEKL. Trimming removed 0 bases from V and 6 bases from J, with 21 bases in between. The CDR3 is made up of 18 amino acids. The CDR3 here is CASSQDQFRSGFGNEQFF. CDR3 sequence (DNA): TGCGCCAGCAGCCAAGATCAGTTTAGGTCCGGTTTTGGCAATGAGCAGTTCTTC.

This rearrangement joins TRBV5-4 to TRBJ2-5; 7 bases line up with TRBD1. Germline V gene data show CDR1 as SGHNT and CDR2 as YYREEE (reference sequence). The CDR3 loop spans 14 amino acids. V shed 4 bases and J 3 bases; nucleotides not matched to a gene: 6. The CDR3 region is CASSIRTGEETQYF. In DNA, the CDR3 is TGTGCCAGCAGCATCCGGACAGGAGAAGAGACCCAGTACTTC.

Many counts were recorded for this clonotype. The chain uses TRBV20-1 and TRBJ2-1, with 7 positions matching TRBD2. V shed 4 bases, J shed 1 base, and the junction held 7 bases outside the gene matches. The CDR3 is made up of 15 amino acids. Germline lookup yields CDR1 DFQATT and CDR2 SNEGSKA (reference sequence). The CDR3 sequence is CSATVPGGSYNEQFF. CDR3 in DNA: TGCAGTGCTACTGTTCCGGGAGGATCCTACAATGAGCAGTTCTTC.

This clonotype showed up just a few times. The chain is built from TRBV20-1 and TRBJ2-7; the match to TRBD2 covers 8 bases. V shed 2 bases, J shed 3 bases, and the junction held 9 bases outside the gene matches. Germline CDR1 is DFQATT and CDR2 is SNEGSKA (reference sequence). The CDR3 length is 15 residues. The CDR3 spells CSARHFGRAGYEQYF. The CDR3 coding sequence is TGCAGTGCTAGACATTTCGGGAGGGCCGGCTACGAGCAGTACTTC.